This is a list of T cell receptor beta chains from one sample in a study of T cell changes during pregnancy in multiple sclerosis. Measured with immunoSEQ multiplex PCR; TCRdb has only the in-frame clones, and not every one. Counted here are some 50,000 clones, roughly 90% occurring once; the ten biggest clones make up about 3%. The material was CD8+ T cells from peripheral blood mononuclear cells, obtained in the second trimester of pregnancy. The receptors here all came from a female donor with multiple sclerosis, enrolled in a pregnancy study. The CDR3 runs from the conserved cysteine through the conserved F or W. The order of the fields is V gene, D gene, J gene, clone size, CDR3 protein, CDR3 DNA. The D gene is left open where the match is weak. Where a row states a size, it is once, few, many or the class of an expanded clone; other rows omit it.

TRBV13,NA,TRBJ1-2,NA,CASSLPGEDYGYTF,TGTGCCAGCAGCTTACCCGGGGAAGACTATGGCTACACCTTC
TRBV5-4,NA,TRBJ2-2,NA,CASSLPGLTGELFF,TGTGCCAGCAGCTTGCCGGGACTCACCGGGGAGCTGTTTTTT
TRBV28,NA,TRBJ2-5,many,CASSFKWGQEETQYF,TGTGCCAGCAGTTTCAAGTGGGGGCAGGAAGAGACCCAGTACTTC
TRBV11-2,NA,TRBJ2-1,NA,CASSLDLAASNEQFF,TGTGCCAGCAGCTTAGATCTTGCGGCTAGCAATGAGCAGTTCTTC
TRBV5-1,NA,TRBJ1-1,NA,CASSEFGAKNTEAFF,TGCGCCAGCAGCGAATTTGGGGCAAAGAACACTGAAGCTTTCTTT
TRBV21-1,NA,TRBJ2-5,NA,CASEGLLQETQYF,TGTGCCAGCGAGGGACTTCTCCAAGAGACCCAGTACTTC
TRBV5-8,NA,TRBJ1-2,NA,CASSLTVYGYTF,TGTGCCAGCAGCTTGACAGTCTATGGCTACACCTTC
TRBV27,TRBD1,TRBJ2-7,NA,CASSLVGDSAYEQYF,TGTGCCAGCAGTTTAGTAGGGGACAGTGCCTACGAGCAGTACTTC
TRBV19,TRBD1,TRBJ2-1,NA,CASSLGQAAITEQFF,TGTGCCAGTAGTCTAGGACAGGCAGCTATTACTGAGCAGTTCTTC
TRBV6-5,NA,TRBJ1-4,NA,CASSYQPGINEKLFF,TGTGCCAGCAGTTACCAACCGGGGATAAATGAAAAACTGTTTTTT
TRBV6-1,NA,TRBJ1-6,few,CASSDRDNSPLHF,TGTGCCAGCAGTGACAGGGATAATTCACCCCTCCACTTT
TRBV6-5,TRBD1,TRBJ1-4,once,CASSSQGAGNEKLFF,TGTGCCAGCAGTTCACAGGGGGCGGGTAATGAAAAACTGTTTTTT
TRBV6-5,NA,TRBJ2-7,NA,CASSPGTNYGEQYF,TGTGCCAGCAGCCCCGGGACAAACTATGGCGAGCAGTACTTC
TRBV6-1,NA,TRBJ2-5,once,CASSEEAGSQETQYF,TGTGCCAGCAGTGAAGAGGCAGGGTCCCAAGAGACCCAGTACTTC
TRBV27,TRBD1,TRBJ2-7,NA,CASSLTGQGTYEQYF,TGTGCCAGCAGTTTAACGGGACAGGGGACTTACGAGCAGTACTTC
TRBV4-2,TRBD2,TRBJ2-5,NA,CASSQAASGAQETQYF,TGTGCCAGCAGCCAAGCGGCTAGCGGGGCCCAAGAGACCCAGTACTTC
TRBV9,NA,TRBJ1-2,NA,CASSPRPSGGQVYGYTF,TGTGCCAGCAGCCCACGACCATCCGGTGGGCAGGTCTATGGCTACACCTTC
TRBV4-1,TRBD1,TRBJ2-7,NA,CASSQELGTGGDEQYF,TGCGCCAGCAGCCAAGAATTGGGGACAGGGGGCGACGAGCAGTACTTC
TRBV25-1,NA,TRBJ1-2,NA,CASSEAGGYTF,TGTGCCAGCAGTGAGGCGGGTGGCTACACCTTC
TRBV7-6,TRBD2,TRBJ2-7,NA,CASSLGRAGGTRTFYEQYF,TGTGCCAGCAGCTTAGGCCGAGCGGGGGGTACCCGGACTTTCTACGAGCAGTACTTC
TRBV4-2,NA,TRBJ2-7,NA,CASSPREGAYEQYF,TGTGCCAGCAGCCCACGAGAAGGGGCCTACGAGCAGTACTTC
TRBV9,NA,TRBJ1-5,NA,CASSRGVSNQPQHF,TGTGCCAGCAGCCGGGGGGTCAGCAATCAGCCCCAGCATTTT
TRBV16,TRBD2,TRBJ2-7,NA,CASSQRGGPSYEQYF,TGTGCCAGCAGCCAACGGGGGGGGCCCTCCTACGAGCAGTACTTC
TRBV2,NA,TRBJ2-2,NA,CASRAQGRNTGELFF,TGTGCCAGCAGGGCCCAGGGCAGAAACACCGGGGAGCTGTTTTTT
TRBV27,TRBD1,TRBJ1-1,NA,CASSPGTGDRRTEAFF,TGTGCCAGCAGCCCAGGGACAGGAGATAGACGGACTGAAGCTTTCTTT
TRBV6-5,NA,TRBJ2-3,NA,CASSYSFAGHRDTQYF,TGTGCCAGCAGTTACTCGTTTGCAGGACACCGAGATACGCAGTATTTT
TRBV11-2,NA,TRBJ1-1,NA,CASSLHPRGGDTEAFF,TGTGCCAGCAGCTTACATCCCCGGGGAGGGGATACTGAAGCTTTCTTT
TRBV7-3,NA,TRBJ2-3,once,CASSAGDTQYF,TGTGCCAGCAGCGCCGGAGATACGCAGTATTTT
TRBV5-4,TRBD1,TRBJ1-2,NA,CASSPSGGSGGYTF,TGTGCCAGCAGCCCCTCAGGGGGGTCGGGAGGCTACACCTTC
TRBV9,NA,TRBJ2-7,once,CASSVSAGPAEQYF,TGTGCCAGCAGCGTATCGGCAGGGCCGGCCGAGCAGTACTTC
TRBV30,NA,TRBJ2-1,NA,CAWGLSYNEQFF,TGTGCCTGGGGACTTTCCTACAATGAGCAGTTCTTC
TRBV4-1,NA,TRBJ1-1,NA,CASSPGTGNTEAFF,TGCGCCAGCAGCCCCGGAACAGGGAACACTGAAGCTTTCTTT
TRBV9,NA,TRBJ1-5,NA,CASSVGERSPQHF,TGTGCCAGCAGCGTAGGCGAACGGTCGCCCCAGCATTTT
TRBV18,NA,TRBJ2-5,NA,CASSPTLAQGETQYF,TGTGCCAGCTCACCGACTCTGGCCCAGGGGGAGACCCAGTACTTC
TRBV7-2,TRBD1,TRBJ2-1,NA,CASSPWDSNNEQFF,TGTGCCAGCAGCCCCTGGGACAGCAACAATGAGCAGTTCTTC
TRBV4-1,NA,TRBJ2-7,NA,CASSQRDHEQYF,TGCGCCAGCAGCCAGCGGGACCACGAGCAGTACTTC
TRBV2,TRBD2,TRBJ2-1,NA,CASRRAGGRLSSYNEQFF,TGTGCCAGCAGGAGGGCGGGGGGCCGCCTCTCCTCCTACAATGAGCAGTTCTTC
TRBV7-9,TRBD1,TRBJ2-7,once,CASSGQGANNHEQYF,TGTGCCAGCAGCGGACAGGGGGCTAACAATCACGAGCAGTACTTC
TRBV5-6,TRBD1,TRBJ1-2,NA,CASSSTGGNYGYTF,TGTGCCAGCAGCTCGACAGGGGGGAACTATGGCTACACCTTC
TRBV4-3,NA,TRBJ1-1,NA,CASSQDLGVEAFF,TGCGCCAGCAGCCAAGATCTAGGGGTTGAAGCTTTCTTT
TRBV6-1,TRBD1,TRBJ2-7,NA,CASSAQGVVYEQYF,TGTGCCAGCAGTGCACAGGGGGTTGTCTACGAGCAGTACTTC
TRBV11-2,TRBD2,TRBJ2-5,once,CASSFRLADGETQYF,TGTGCCAGCAGCTTTCGACTAGCGGACGGGGAGACCCAGTACTTC
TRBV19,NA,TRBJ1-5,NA,CASSSEDISNQPQHF,TGTGCCAGTAGTAGCGAGGACATTAGCAATCAGCCCCAGCATTTT
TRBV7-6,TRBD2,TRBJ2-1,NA,CASSLTWGEGGSGGYEQFF,TGTGCCAGCAGCTTAACTTGGGGGGAAGGAGGTAGCGGGGGCTATGAGCAGTTCTTC
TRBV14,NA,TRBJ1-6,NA,CASSLTGNSPLHF,TGTGCCAGCAGCCTCACGGGTAATTCACCCCTCCACTTT
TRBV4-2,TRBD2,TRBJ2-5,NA,CASSQEAGVPQETQYF,TGTGCCAGCAGCCAAGAAGCGGGGGTACCTCAAGAGACCCAGTACTTC
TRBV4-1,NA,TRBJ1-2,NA,CASSQESVYGYTF,TGCGCCAGCAGCCAAGAATCTGTCTATGGCTACACCTTC
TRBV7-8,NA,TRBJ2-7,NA,CASSLAPRARGYEQYF,TGTGCCAGCAGCTTAGCGCCGCGAGCTAGGGGCTACGAGCAGTACTTC